The rows below give T cell receptor beta chains drawn from one sample of a study of blood T cell repertoires in COVID-19. Produced via immunoSEQ multiplex PCR; TCRdb's table is partial and in-frame only. Altogether 220,000 or so clones are present, roughly 80% being singletons, with the ten largest covering around 5.8%. Sequenced: peripheral blood. These TCRs come from a woman in her seventies with acute or convalescent COVID-19. Both conserved end residues are part of each CDR3. Fields, in order: clone size, J gene, D gene, V gene, CDR3 protein, CDR3 DNA. The D gene is left open where the match is weak. A clone size is listed for some rows: how often the clone was seen (once, few, many), or a class if it is expanded.

abundance: -; j_gene: TRBJ2-6; d_gene: -; v_gene: TRBV27; CDR3aa: CASSSSSGANVLTF; CDR3nt: TGTGCCAGCAGCTCCAGCTCTGGGGCCAACGTCCTGACTTTC
abundance: once; j_gene: TRBJ2-7; d_gene: -; v_gene: TRBV7-8; CDR3aa: CASSVNRVGEQYF; CDR3nt: TGTGCCAGCAGCGTAAACAGGGTCGGCGAGCAGTACTTC
abundance: -; j_gene: TRBJ1-1; d_gene: TRBD1; v_gene: TRBV30; CDR3aa: CAWTTGVLNTEAFF; CDR3nt: TGTGCCTGGACGACAGGGGTTCTGAACACTGAAGCTTTCTTT
abundance: -; j_gene: TRBJ2-1; d_gene: TRBD2; v_gene: TRBV27; CDR3aa: CASSSPGQGGSGRANEQFF; CDR3nt: TGTGCCAGCAGTTCCCCGGGACAGGGAGGTAGCGGGAGGGCCAATGAGCAGTTCTTC
abundance: -; j_gene: TRBJ2-7; d_gene: TRBD2; v_gene: TRBV9; CDR3aa: CASSADGLLAGGSYEQYF; CDR3nt: TGTGCCAGCAGCGCAGATGGTTTACTAGCGGGCGGGTCCTACGAGCAGTACTTC
abundance: -; j_gene: TRBJ2-7; d_gene: TRBD2; v_gene: TRBV12-3/TRBV12-4; CDR3aa: CASGLAGGYEQYF; CDR3nt: TGTGCCAGCGGGCTAGCGGGAGGGTACGAGCAGTACTTC
abundance: -; j_gene: TRBJ2-2; d_gene: -; v_gene: TRBV28; CDR3aa: CASSPLDSYTGELFF; CDR3nt: TGTGCCAGCAGTCCCTTGGACAGTTACACCGGGGAGCTGTTTTTT
abundance: -; j_gene: TRBJ1-2; d_gene: -; v_gene: TRBV5-1; CDR3aa: CASSLLNGGDGGYTF; CDR3nt: TGCGCCAGCAGCTTGTTGAACGGAGGGGACGGGGGCTACACCTTC
abundance: few; j_gene: TRBJ1-1; d_gene: TRBD1; v_gene: TRBV5-1; CDR3aa: CASSYPDRVNTEAFF; CDR3nt: TGCGCCAGCAGCTATCCCGACAGGGTCAACACTGAAGCTTTCTTT
abundance: -; j_gene: TRBJ2-1; d_gene: TRBD1; v_gene: TRBV6-5; CDR3aa: CASSLTGEPLNEQFF; CDR3nt: TGTGCCAGCAGTTTAACAGGGGAACCCCTCAATGAGCAGTTCTTC
abundance: -; j_gene: TRBJ2-1; d_gene: TRBD2; v_gene: TRBV3-1/TRBV3-2; CDR3aa: CASSPGLAVSYNEQFF; CDR3nt: TGTGCCAGCAGCCCCGGACTAGCGGTCTCCTACAATGAGCAGTTCTTC
abundance: -; j_gene: TRBJ2-1; d_gene: TRBD2; v_gene: TRBV27; CDR3aa: CASSSWTSGYNEQFF; CDR3nt: TGTGCCAGCAGCTCATGGACTAGCGGTTACAATGAGCAGTTCTTC
abundance: -; j_gene: TRBJ2-7; d_gene: -; v_gene: TRBV7-8; CDR3aa: CASSPLNYEQYF; CDR3nt: TGTGCCAGCAGCCCCCTAAACTACGAGCAGTACTTC
abundance: -; j_gene: TRBJ1-2; d_gene: TRBD1; v_gene: TRBV19; CDR3aa: CASNPPDRGLVGYTF; CDR3nt: TGTGCCAGTAATCCTCCGGACAGGGGGCTTGTTGGCTACACCTTC
abundance: -; j_gene: TRBJ2-1; d_gene: TRBD2; v_gene: TRBV9; CDR3aa: CASSVGREGRNEQFF; CDR3nt: TGTGCCAGCAGCGTAGGGCGGGAGGGCCGAAATGAGCAGTTCTTC
abundance: -; j_gene: TRBJ2-5; d_gene: -; v_gene: TRBV30; CDR3aa: CAWGRGETQYF; CDR3nt: TGTGCCTGGGGTCGGGGAGAGACCCAGTACTTC
abundance: few; j_gene: TRBJ2-1; d_gene: TRBD2; v_gene: TRBV6-5; CDR3aa: CASSSSGRRNNEQFF; CDR3nt: TGTGCCAGCAGTTCTAGCGGGAGGAGAAACAATGAGCAGTTCTTC
abundance: -; j_gene: TRBJ2-5; d_gene: -; v_gene: TRBV5-1; CDR3aa: CASSTQQKETQYF; CDR3nt: TGCGCCAGCAGCACACAACAGAAAGAGACCCAGTACTTC
abundance: -; j_gene: TRBJ2-7; d_gene: TRBD1; v_gene: TRBV7-9; CDR3aa: CASSLGQGREQYF; CDR3nt: TGTGCCAGCAGCCTCGGACAGGGGCGCGAGCAGTACTTC
abundance: -; j_gene: TRBJ2-1; d_gene: TRBD1; v_gene: TRBV27; CDR3aa: CASFSTGTGARYNEQFF; CDR3nt: TGTGCCAGCTTCTCGACCGGGACAGGGGCGCGATACAATGAGCAGTTCTTC
abundance: -; j_gene: TRBJ2-3; d_gene: TRBD2; v_gene: TRBV9; CDR3aa: CASSVLRGGSGGTDTQYF; CDR3nt: TGTGCCAGCAGCGTTCTCAGAGGGGGTAGCGGGGGCACAGATACGCAGTATTTT
abundance: few; j_gene: TRBJ1-2; d_gene: TRBD1; v_gene: TRBV6-5; CDR3aa: CAIRRQGYYGYTF; CDR3nt: TGTGCCATAAGACGACAGGGATACTATGGCTACACCTTC